This TCR beta chain comes out of a study of blood T cell repertoires in COVID-19. CDR1 is SEHNR, CDR2 FQNEAQ, per germline (reference sequence). The CDR3 has 14 amino acids. V was clipped by 1 base and J by 8 bases; unmatched bases: 5. This table comes from immunoSEQ multiplex PCR, and its TCRdb copy is limited to in-frame clones, with some not included. The top ten clones hold around 15% of a sample with 12,000 to 15,000 clones, under 85% of them seen once. The receptor was derived from a man aged 55 to 70 with acute or convalescent COVID-19. The chain combines TRBV7-9 with TRBJ2-1, with 7 bases fitting TRBD2. Source material: peripheral blood. The CDR3 sequence: CASSLGTRGDEQFF. For the CDR3, the DNA is TGTGCCAGCAGCTTAGGGACTAGAGGCGATGAGCAGTTCTTC.